Listed below are T cell receptor beta chains from one sample, sequenced in a study of blood T cell repertoires in COVID-19. Method: immunoSEQ multiplex PCR; TCRdb's copy keeps in-frame clones and lacks some. The repertoire has over 150,000 clones, roughly 80% of them found once; the top ten carry approximately 8%. The sequenced material came from peripheral blood. These receptors were collected from a woman in her 70s with COVID-19, enrolled during active disease. The CDR3 runs from the conserved cysteine through the conserved F or W. Each record gives: J gene, D gene, V gene, clone size, CDR3 protein, CDR3 DNA. D genes are given only for firm matches. Size tells how often a clone was seen (once, few, many) or the class of an expanded clone, and some rows leave it out.

j_call: TRBJ2-2; d_call: TRBD1; v_call: TRBV28; clone_size: NA; cdr3_aa: CASSSSGQGNTGELFF; cdr3_nt: TGTGCCAGCAGCTCGTCGGGACAGGGGAACACCGGGGAGCTGTTTTTT
j_call: TRBJ2-7; d_call: NA; v_call: TRBV2; clone_size: NA; cdr3_aa: CASSKSLLVTYEQYF; cdr3_nt: TGTGCCAGCAGTAAAAGCCTGCTAGTTACCTACGAGCAGTACTTC
j_call: TRBJ2-7; d_call: NA; v_call: TRBV7-2; clone_size: once; cdr3_aa: CASSQEEGPNYEQYF; cdr3_nt: TGTGCCAGCAGCCAGGAGGAGGGACCCAACTACGAGCAGTACTTC
j_call: TRBJ2-1; d_call: TRBD2; v_call: TRBV9; clone_size: NA; cdr3_aa: CASSLLAGSYNEQFF; cdr3_nt: TGTGCCAGCAGCCTACTAGCGGGATCCTACAATGAGCAGTTCTTC
j_call: TRBJ1-1; d_call: NA; v_call: TRBV11-2; clone_size: NA; cdr3_aa: CASSLETGNTEAFF; cdr3_nt: TGTGCCAGCAGCTTAGAGACGGGGAACACTGAAGCTTTCTTT
j_call: TRBJ1-6; d_call: NA; v_call: TRBV18; clone_size: NA; cdr3_aa: CASSEGQNSPLHF; cdr3_nt: TGTGCCAGCTCAGAAGGACAGAATTCACCCCTCCACTTT
j_call: TRBJ2-1; d_call: TRBD2; v_call: TRBV19; clone_size: NA; cdr3_aa: CASRTWTSGNNEQFF; cdr3_nt: TGTGCCAGTAGAACTTGGACTAGCGGAAACAATGAGCAGTTCTTC
j_call: TRBJ1-2; d_call: TRBD1; v_call: TRBV19; clone_size: NA; cdr3_aa: CASSPIDRGSGYTF; cdr3_nt: TGTGCCAGTAGCCCTATAGACAGGGGCTCTGGCTACACCTTC
j_call: TRBJ1-2; d_call: NA; v_call: TRBV28; clone_size: NA; cdr3_aa: CASTITGYYGYTF; cdr3_nt: TGTGCCAGCACCATTACGGGGTACTATGGCTACACCTTC
j_call: TRBJ2-2; d_call: TRBD1; v_call: TRBV18; clone_size: few; cdr3_aa: CASSPGTGYTGELFF; cdr3_nt: TGTGCCAGCTCACCAGGGACAGGATACACCGGGGAGCTGTTTTTT
j_call: TRBJ1-1; d_call: NA; v_call: TRBV5-4; clone_size: NA; cdr3_aa: CASTKGGVNTEAFF; cdr3_nt: TGTGCCAGCACCAAAGGGGGGGTGAACACTGAAGCTTTCTTT
j_call: TRBJ1-5; d_call: TRBD1; v_call: TRBV18; clone_size: NA; cdr3_aa: CASSPDRDHQPQHF; cdr3_nt: TGTGCCAGCTCACCTGACAGGGATCATCAGCCCCAGCATTTT
j_call: TRBJ1-6; d_call: NA; v_call: TRBV28; clone_size: NA; cdr3_aa: CASISEGRLISPLHF; cdr3_nt: TGTGCCAGTATTTCTGAAGGCAGGTTGATTTCACCCCTCCACTTT
j_call: TRBJ2-2; d_call: NA; v_call: TRBV3-1/TRBV3-2; clone_size: NA; cdr3_aa: CASSLIASGELFF; cdr3_nt: TGTGCCAGCAGCCTTATAGCGTCTGGGGAGCTGTTTTTT
j_call: TRBJ2-3; d_call: NA; v_call: TRBV24-1; clone_size: NA; cdr3_aa: CATSEPRADTQYF; cdr3_nt: TGTGCCACCAGTGAACCCAGGGCAGATACGCAGTATTTT
j_call: TRBJ1-6; d_call: TRBD1; v_call: TRBV7-2; clone_size: once; cdr3_aa: CASSLASIGTANSPLHF; cdr3_nt: TGTGCCAGCAGCTTAGCATCGATAGGGACAGCGAATTCACCCCTCCACTTT
j_call: TRBJ2-1; d_call: TRBD2; v_call: TRBV7-3; clone_size: NA; cdr3_aa: CASSPNPGLASNEQFF; cdr3_nt: TGTGCCAGCAGCCCCAACCCGGGACTAGCGAGCAATGAGCAGTTCTTC
j_call: TRBJ2-3; d_call: TRBD2; v_call: TRBV27; clone_size: NA; cdr3_aa: CASSSPMASGRHTQYF; cdr3_nt: TGTGCCAGCAGTTCCCCCATGGCTAGCGGGAGACATACGCAGTATTTT
j_call: TRBJ1-2; d_call: TRBD1; v_call: TRBV7-8; clone_size: NA; cdr3_aa: CASSLNRGTYGYTF; cdr3_nt: TGTGCCAGCAGCTTAAACAGGGGAACATACGGCTACACCTTC
j_call: TRBJ1-5; d_call: TRBD1; v_call: TRBV24-1; clone_size: NA; cdr3_aa: CATSEGQGAKYQPQHF; cdr3_nt: TGTGCCACCAGTGAGGGACAGGGGGCGAAGTATCAGCCCCAGCATTTT
j_call: TRBJ1-5; d_call: NA; v_call: TRBV30; clone_size: NA; cdr3_aa: CAWKTKQGVRPQHF; cdr3_nt: TGTGCCTGGAAGACGAAACAAGGGGTCCGGCCCCAGCATTTT
j_call: TRBJ1-6; d_call: NA; v_call: TRBV28; clone_size: NA; cdr3_aa: CASSSGVMNSPLHF; cdr3_nt: TGTGCCAGCAGTTCAGGGGTAATGAATTCACCCCTCCACTTT
j_call: TRBJ1-5; d_call: TRBD1; v_call: TRBV4-2; clone_size: NA; cdr3_aa: CASSQLGTGGSNNQPQHF; cdr3_nt: TGTGCCAGCAGCCAATTAGGGACAGGGGGCTCAAACAATCAGCCCCAGCATTTT
j_call: TRBJ2-6; d_call: TRBD1; v_call: TRBV4-3; clone_size: NA; cdr3_aa: CASSRGQFSGANVLTF; cdr3_nt: TGCGCCAGCAGCCGGGGACAGTTCTCTGGGGCCAACGTCCTGACTTTC
j_call: TRBJ1-2; d_call: TRBD1; v_call: TRBV7-2; clone_size: NA; cdr3_aa: CASSIQGKSYGYTF; cdr3_nt: TGTGCCAGCAGCATACAGGGGAAGAGCTATGGCTACACCTTC
j_call: TRBJ1-5; d_call: NA; v_call: TRBV28; clone_size: NA; cdr3_aa: CASRSSRDSWAQHF; cdr3_nt: TGTGCCAGCAGGTCGTCCCGGGACTCCTGGGCCCAGCATTTT
j_call: TRBJ2-3; d_call: TRBD1; v_call: TRBV19; clone_size: NA; cdr3_aa: CAIGQGATDTQYF; cdr3_nt: TGTGCCATTGGACAGGGGGCAACAGATACGCAGTATTTT
j_call: TRBJ1-2; d_call: NA; v_call: TRBV5-1; clone_size: NA; cdr3_aa: CASSLQGSSNYGYTF; cdr3_nt: TGCGCCAGCAGCCTACAGGGTTCCTCCAACTATGGCTACACCTTC
j_call: TRBJ1-4; d_call: TRBD1; v_call: TRBV6-5; clone_size: NA; cdr3_aa: CASRKQGWGEKLFF; cdr3_nt: TGTGCCAGCAGGAAACAGGGGTGGGGTGAAAAACTGTTTTTT
j_call: TRBJ2-2; d_call: TRBD2; v_call: TRBV9; clone_size: few; cdr3_aa: CASSVEGTTPGELFF; cdr3_nt: TGTGCCAGCAGCGTAGAAGGGACTACCCCCGGGGAGCTGTTTTTT
j_call: TRBJ2-3; d_call: TRBD2; v_call: TRBV5-1; clone_size: few; cdr3_aa: CASSLAREGTDTQYF; cdr3_nt: TGCGCCAGCAGCTTGGCCCGGGAGGGCACAGATACGCAGTATTTT
j_call: TRBJ1-6; d_call: NA; v_call: TRBV27; clone_size: few; cdr3_aa: CASSSPSRSSPLHF; cdr3_nt: TGTGCCAGCAGTTCCCCGTCCCGTAGTTCACCCCTCCACTTT
j_call: TRBJ2-1; d_call: TRBD1; v_call: TRBV6-2/TRBV6-3; clone_size: few; cdr3_aa: CASSYLLGQGAQGSYNEQFF; cdr3_nt: TGTGCCAGCAGTTACCTGCTCGGACAGGGGGCGCAAGGCTCCTACAATGAGCAGTTCTTC
j_call: TRBJ2-1; d_call: TRBD2; v_call: TRBV10-1; clone_size: few; cdr3_aa: CASSESSGRPSRNEQFF; cdr3_nt: TGCGCCAGCAGTGAGTCTAGCGGGAGGCCTTCGAGGAATGAGCAGTTCTTC
j_call: TRBJ2-3; d_call: TRBD2; v_call: TRBV27; clone_size: NA; cdr3_aa: CASSLDLAGADTQYF; cdr3_nt: TGTGCCAGCAGTTTAGATTTAGCGGGAGCGGATACGCAGTATTTT
j_call: TRBJ2-1; d_call: NA; v_call: TRBV30; clone_size: NA; cdr3_aa: CAWRLIYSYNEQFF; cdr3_nt: TGTGCCTGGAGACTGATATACTCCTACAATGAGCAGTTCTTC
j_call: TRBJ2-1; d_call: TRBD2; v_call: TRBV10-3; clone_size: NA; cdr3_aa: CAISDLREGGNEQFF; cdr3_nt: TGTGCCATCAGTGATCTGAGGGAGGGCGGGAATGAGCAGTTCTTC
j_call: TRBJ1-1; d_call: NA; v_call: TRBV30; clone_size: NA; cdr3_aa: CAWSVPGGRAEAFF; cdr3_nt: TGTGCCTGGAGTGTACCGGGGGGGCGCGCTGAAGCTTTCTTT
j_call: TRBJ2-1; d_call: NA; v_call: TRBV9; clone_size: NA; cdr3_aa: CASAGGTGINNEQFF; cdr3_nt: TGTGCCAGCGCCGGCGGCACAGGTATTAACAATGAGCAGTTCTTC
j_call: TRBJ1-6; d_call: NA; v_call: TRBV6-5; clone_size: NA; cdr3_aa: CATTVAGDSPLHF; cdr3_nt: TGTGCCACCACCGTCGCGGGGGATTCACCCCTCCACTTT
j_call: TRBJ2-3; d_call: TRBD2; v_call: TRBV19; clone_size: NA; cdr3_aa: CASSSGSIADTQYF; cdr3_nt: TGTGCCAGTAGTAGCGGGAGTATCGCAGATACGCAGTATTTT
j_call: TRBJ2-7; d_call: TRBD1; v_call: TRBV30; clone_size: NA; cdr3_aa: CAWRLTGRSYEQYF; cdr3_nt: TGTGCCTGGCGCCTGACAGGGCGCTCCTACGAGCAGTACTTC
j_call: TRBJ2-1; d_call: TRBD2; v_call: TRBV18; clone_size: few; cdr3_aa: CASSPSGKTNEQFF; cdr3_nt: TGTGCCAGCTCACCCAGCGGGAAAACTAATGAGCAGTTCTTC